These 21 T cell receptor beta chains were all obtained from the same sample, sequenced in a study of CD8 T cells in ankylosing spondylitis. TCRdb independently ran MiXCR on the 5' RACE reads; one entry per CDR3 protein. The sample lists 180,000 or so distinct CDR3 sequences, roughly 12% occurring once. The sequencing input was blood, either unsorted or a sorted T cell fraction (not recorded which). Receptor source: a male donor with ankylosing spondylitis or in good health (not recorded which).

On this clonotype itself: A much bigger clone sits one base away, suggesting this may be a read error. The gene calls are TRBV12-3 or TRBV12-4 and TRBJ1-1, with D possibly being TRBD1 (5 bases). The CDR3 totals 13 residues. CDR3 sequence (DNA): TGTGTCAGCAGTTTACGACAGCCGACGGAAGCTTTCTTT. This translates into CVSSLRQPTEAFF.

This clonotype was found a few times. CDR3 DNA: TGTGCCAGCAGCTTGGTAGGGGCCAAAAACATTCAGTACTTC. It yields the protein CASSLVGAKNIQYF. The chain recombines TRBV7-9 with TRBJ2-4; no reliable D call. The CDR3 spans 14 residues. Germline V gene data show CDR1 as SEHNR and CDR2 as FQNEAQ (reference sequence). Trimming pared 3 bases from V and 1 base from J, leaving 7 bases between.

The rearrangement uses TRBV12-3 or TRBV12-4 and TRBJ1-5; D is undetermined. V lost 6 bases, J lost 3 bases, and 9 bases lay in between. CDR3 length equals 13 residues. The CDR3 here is CASRTKLNQPQHF. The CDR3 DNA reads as TGTGCCAGCAGAACGAAGCTCAATCAGCCCCAGCATTTT.

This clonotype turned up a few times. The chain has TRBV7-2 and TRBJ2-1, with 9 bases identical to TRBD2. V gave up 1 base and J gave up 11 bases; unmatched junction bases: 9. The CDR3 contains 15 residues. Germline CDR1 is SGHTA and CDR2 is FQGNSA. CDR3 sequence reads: CASSLGGRARSQQFF. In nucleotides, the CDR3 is TGTGCCAGCAGCTTAGGCGGGAGGGCCAGGTCCCAGCAGTTCTTC.

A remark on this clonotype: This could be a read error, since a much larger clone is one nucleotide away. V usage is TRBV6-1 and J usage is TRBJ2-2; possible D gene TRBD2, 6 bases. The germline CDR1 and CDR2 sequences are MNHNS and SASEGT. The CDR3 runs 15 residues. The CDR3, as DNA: TGTGCCACGGGGGTGGGCACCCCGAACACCGGGAAGCTGTTTTTT. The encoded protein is CATGVGTPNTGKLFF.

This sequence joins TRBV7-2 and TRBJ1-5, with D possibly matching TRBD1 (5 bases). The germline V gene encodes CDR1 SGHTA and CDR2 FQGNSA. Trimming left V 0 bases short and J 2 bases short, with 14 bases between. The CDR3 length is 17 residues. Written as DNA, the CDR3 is TGTGCCAGCAGCTTAGCGATATCCAGGGTAGGCAATCAGCCCCAGCATTTT. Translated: CASSLAISRVGNQPQHF. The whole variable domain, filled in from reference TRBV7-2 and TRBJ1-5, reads GAGVSQSPSNKVTEKGKDVELRCDPISGHTALYWYRQSLGQGLEFLIYFQGNSAPDKSGLPSDRFSAERTGGSVSTLTIQRTQQEDSAVYLCASSLAISRVGNQPQHFGDGTRLSIL.

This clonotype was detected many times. The CDR3 sequence: CASSSRRQLQETQYF. The DNA for the CDR3 is TGCGCCAGCAGCTCGCGAAGACAGCTTCAAGAGACCCAGTACTTC. This chain joins TRBV5-1 and TRBJ2-5; D perhaps matches TRBD1 (5 bases). Trimming pared 3 bases from V and 2 bases from J, leaving 14 bases between. From germline, CDR1 is SGHRS and CDR2 YFSETQ. There are 15 residues in the CDR3.

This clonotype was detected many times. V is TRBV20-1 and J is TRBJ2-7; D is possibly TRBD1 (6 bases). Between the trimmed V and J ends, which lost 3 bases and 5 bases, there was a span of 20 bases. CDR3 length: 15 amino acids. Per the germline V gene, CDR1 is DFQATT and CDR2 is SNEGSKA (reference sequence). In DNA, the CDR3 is TGCAGTGCTAGTAGTTCGGCAGGGGCTTGGCACGAGCAGTACTTC. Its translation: CSASSSAGAWHEQYF.

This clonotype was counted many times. The CDR3 coding sequence is TGCAGTGAATCGCCCCCAGGGAAAGAGCAGTTCTTC. As protein: CSESPPGKEQFF. The chain couples TRBV20-1 to TRBJ2-1, with a tentative D call TRBD1 (5 bases). This CDR3 spans 12 amino acids. Germline CDR1 reads DFQATT; CDR2 reads SNEGSKA (reference sequence). Trimming stripped 7 bases from V and 10 bases from J, with 17 bases between.

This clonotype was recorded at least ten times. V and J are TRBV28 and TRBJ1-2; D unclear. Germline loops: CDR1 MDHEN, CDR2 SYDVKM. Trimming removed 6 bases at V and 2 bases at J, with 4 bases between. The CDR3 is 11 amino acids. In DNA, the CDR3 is TGTGCCAGCAGACGGAACTATGGCTACACCTTC. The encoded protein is CASRRNYGYTF.

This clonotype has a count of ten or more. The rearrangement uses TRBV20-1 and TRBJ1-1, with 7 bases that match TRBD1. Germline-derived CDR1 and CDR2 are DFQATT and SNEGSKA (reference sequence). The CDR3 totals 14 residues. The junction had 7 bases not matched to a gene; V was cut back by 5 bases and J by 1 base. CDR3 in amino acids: CSAGGQPTNTEAFF. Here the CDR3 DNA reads TGCAGTGCTGGGGGACAGCCCACGAACACTGAAGCTTTCTTT.

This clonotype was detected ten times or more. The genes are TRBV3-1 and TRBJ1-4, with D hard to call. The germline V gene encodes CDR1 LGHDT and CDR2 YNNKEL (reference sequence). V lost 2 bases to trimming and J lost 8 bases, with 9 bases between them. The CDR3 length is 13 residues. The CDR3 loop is CASSQNSGEKLFF. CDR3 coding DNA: TGTGCCAGCAGCCAAAACTCGGGAGAAAAACTGTTTTTT.

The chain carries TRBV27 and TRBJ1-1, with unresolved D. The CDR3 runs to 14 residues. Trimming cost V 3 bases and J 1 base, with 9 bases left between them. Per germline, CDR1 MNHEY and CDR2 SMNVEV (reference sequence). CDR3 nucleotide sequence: TGTGCCAGCAGTTTCGCGTTCGGGAACACTGAAGCTTTCTTT. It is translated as CASSFAFGNTEAFF.

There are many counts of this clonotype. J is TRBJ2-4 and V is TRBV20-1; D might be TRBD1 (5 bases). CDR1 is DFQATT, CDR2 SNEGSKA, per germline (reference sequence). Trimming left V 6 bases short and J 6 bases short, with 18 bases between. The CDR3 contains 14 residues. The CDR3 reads CSARHQGPVNIQYF. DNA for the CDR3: TGCAGTGCCCGACATCAGGGTCCCGTAAACATTCAGTACTTC.

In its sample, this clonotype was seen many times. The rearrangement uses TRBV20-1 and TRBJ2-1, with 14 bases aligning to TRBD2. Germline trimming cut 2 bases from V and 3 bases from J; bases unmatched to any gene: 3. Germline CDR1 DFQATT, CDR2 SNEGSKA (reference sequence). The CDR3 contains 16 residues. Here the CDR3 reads CSARLGTSGGYNEQFF. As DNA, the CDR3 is TGCAGTGCTAGATTGGGGACTAGCGGGGGCTACAATGAGCAGTTCTTC.

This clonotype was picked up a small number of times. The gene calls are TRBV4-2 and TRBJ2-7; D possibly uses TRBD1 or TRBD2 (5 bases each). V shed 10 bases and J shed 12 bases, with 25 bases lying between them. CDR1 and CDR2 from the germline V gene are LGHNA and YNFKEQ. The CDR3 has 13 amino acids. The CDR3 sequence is CAMSPGDGQGVYF. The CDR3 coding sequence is TGTGCCATGAGCCCTGGAGATGGGCAGGGAGTGTACTTC.

This chain's CDR3 is CASSPPGRRRGGEAFF. The CDR3 nucleotides read TGTGCCAGCAGCCCACCGGGACGAAGAAGGGGGGGGGAAGCTTTCTTT. The chain employs TRBV7-2 and TRBJ1-1; possible D gene TRBD1, 6 bases. This CDR3 has 16 amino acids. Deletions cut 5 bases from V and 8 bases from J, with 24 bases between. Germline lookup yields CDR1 SGHTA and CDR2 FQGNSA.

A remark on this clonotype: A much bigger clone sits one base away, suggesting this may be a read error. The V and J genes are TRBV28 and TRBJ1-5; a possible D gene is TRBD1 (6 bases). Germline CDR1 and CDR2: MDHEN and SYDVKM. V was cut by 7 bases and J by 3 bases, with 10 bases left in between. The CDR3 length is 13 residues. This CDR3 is CASTWDTNQPQHF. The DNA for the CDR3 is TGTGCCAGCACTTGGGACACCAATCAGCCCCAGCATTTT.

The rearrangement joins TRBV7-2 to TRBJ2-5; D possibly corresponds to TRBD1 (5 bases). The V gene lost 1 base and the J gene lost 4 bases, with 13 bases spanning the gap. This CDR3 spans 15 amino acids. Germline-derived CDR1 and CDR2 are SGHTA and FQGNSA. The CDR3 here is CASSLVPSGIETQYF. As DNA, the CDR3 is TGTGCCAGCAGCTTAGTGCCGTCAGGGATAGAGACCCAGTACTTC. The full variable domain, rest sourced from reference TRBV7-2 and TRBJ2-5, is GAGVSQSPSNKVTEKGKDVELRCDPISGHTALYWYRQSLGQGLEFLIYFQGNSAPDKSGLPSDRFSAERTGGSVSTLTIQRTQQEDSAVYLCASSLVPSGIETQYFGPGTRLLVL.

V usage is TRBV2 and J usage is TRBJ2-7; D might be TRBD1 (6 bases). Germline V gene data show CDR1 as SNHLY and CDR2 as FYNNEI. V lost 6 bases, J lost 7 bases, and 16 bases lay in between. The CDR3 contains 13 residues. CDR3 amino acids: CASSSTGSQEQYF. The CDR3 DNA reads TGTGCCAGCAGCAGCACAGGGTCCCAAGAGCAGTACTTC.

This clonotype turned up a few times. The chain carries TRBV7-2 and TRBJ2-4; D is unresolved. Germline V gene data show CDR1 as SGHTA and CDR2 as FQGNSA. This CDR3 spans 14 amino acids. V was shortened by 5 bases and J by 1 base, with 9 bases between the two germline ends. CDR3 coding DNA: TGTGCCAGCAGCGGTACGAGGGCCAAAAACATTCAGTACTTC. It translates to CASSGTRAKNIQYF. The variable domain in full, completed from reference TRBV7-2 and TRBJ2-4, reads GAGVSQSPSNKVTEKGKDVELRCDPISGHTALYWYRQSLGQGLEFLIYFQGNSAPDKSGLPSDRFSAERTGGSVSTLTIQRTQQEDSAVYLCASSGTRAKNIQYFGAGTRLSVL.